The source of this TCR beta chain is a study of cytomegalovirus exposure and HLA in healthy donors (TCRdb year 2017). Study-wide context: According to an earlier analysis of 587 of the donors, some 180 million T cells yielded approximately 120 million unique TCR beta sequences and 276 Gb of sequence data. An early release that covered more than 550 HLA-typed donors contained approximately 290 gigabases of sequencing data and some 87 million unique TCR sequences. Of the roughly 400 genotyped donors, about 80% fell in the genetic ancestry cluster associated with self-reported Caucasian donors. The study aimed to test whether cataloging public T cell receptors could reveal signatures of past pathogen exposure. The T cell repertoires of 666 subjects were profiled by immunosequencing and related to cytomegalovirus serostatus. Besides the first cohort of 550 to 750 subjects, a separate validation cohort made up of roughly 120 different subjects was used. To predict cytomegalovirus infection status, the study combined high-throughput TCR immunosequencing, statistical association of individual TCRs with disease status, and machine learning. To study patterns of TCR occurrence, a later analysis re-analyzed previously published TCR beta repertoires from 666 donors and added high-resolution HLA genotyping. The later analysis used no new phenotypic data to find candidate immune exposures, relying instead on TCR beta sequences and their occurrence across donors. In an earlier analysis of several hundred of the donors, high-throughput TCR beta sequencing was used to judge whether each TCR beta V gene segment behaved as functional or pseudogenic. Alongside the repertoire data, information on donor age, sex, ethnicity and CMV serostatus was compiled. A later genetic analysis took genome-wide SNP genotypes for about three fifths of the 666 donors and used that subset as a discovery cohort. Every discovery cohort repertoire had been produced on one sequencing platform. Both class I and class II loci were covered by HLA typing, at four-digit resolution. The number of typed donors differed by locus: about 620-640 for A, B, C, DRB1 and DQB1; approximately 520 for DQA1; some 610 for DPA1; and about 450 for DPB1. About five DR-DQ haplotypes were treated as single units for association and clustering because of strong linkage in the cohort. Among some 400 genotyped donors of the cohort, an average of approximately 250,000 unique TCR beta nucleotide sequences were sequenced per donor, roughly a sixth of them non-productive. Points the paper makes about the study in general: An earlier analysis of approximately 590 of the donors showed that most TCR beta V segments appeared in productive rearrangements either about 87% or about 30% of the time, which broadly matched IMGT annotations. Only TCR beta chains were sequenced in this cohort, and the absence of alpha or paired-chain data limited detectable features. In a later analysis, HLA-associated TCR beta chains were found to be more clonally expanded and to have lower generation probabilities than equally common non-associated chains. The sequencing pipeline was judged likely to have produced a cluster of highly shared sequence variants as a technical artifact. Because the 87-base-pair reads could not distinguish some IMGT-functional V segments, including TRBV6-2 and TRBV6-3, those segments were excluded. A later genetic analysis associated a missense DCLRE1C variant with V-gene and J-gene trimming of TCR beta chains, and an independent cohort replicated the association. In vitro tests confirmed that a few of the cytomegalovirus-associated TCR beta chains recognize cytomegalovirus antigens. According to a later analysis, parvovirus B19, influenza, CMV and Epstein-Barr virus appeared linked to several top co-occurrence clusters. Correlated functional status among segregating V segments might be attributable to linkage disequilibrium, but an unknown experimental factor could not be ruled out. While some public TCRs were present in many individuals, most TCR sequences turned up only very rarely across donors. Specific HLA alleles were associated with 15,000 to 20,000 TCR beta sequences at a false discovery rate of 0.05 in a later analysis. In a later analysis, most CMV-associated TCR beta chains were found to appear HLA-restricted, with HLA associations seemingly driven largely by CMV exposure. The classifier was reported to diagnose cytomegalovirus status with high specificity and sensitivity in both the original and validation cohorts. Because some donors lacked HLA typing at each locus, the association tests relied only on the typed subset. Roughly uniform sequencing depth across donors was assumed in presence/absence analyses, although this assumption may not hold. Strong co-occurrence of HLA alleles, especially DR and DQ, made assigning TCR associations to individual alleles difficult. The only immune exposure information available for the cohort was CMV serostatus. A further reported finding was that TCR beta sequences accurately predicted the HLA-A and HLA-B alleles for most subjects in the first cohort. A later analysis found that TCR association rates varied across HLA loci, with DRB1 alleles showing the most associated TCRs and HLA-C alleles the fewest. According to the authors, the approach could potentially be generalized to other disease states and immunological phenotypes. In a later genetic analysis, fewer N-insertions in productive TCRs were reported among donors in an Asian-associated ancestry cluster than the roughly 700-donor mean. A total of 150 to 200 TCR beta chains were listed by the study as associated with cytomegalovirus. Because counts were too low, seventeen rarely observed V segments, including chromosome 9 orphons, were left out of the earlier analysis of some 600 of the donors.

About this clone itself: Its antigen is still unknown. Base qualities are missing; no much larger clone stands one base away.

The CDR3 sequence holds 11 residues, the cysteine and phenylalanine included. Only the CDR3 part of the read is kept: 33 bases, read in frame from the first base. V sheds 5 bases and J sheds 3 bases, leaving 5 bases between their ends. Looking up the germline V gene yields CDR1 SGHTA and CDR2 FQGNSA. The cohort consisted of some 730 healthy bone marrow donors. At the time of sampling, every cohort member was nominally healthy, though immune exposures that went unrecorded were likely present. The donor was CMV seronegative and was included in the group of 352 seronegative cohort members. A peripheral blood sample was provided by each donor, and peripheral blood mononuclear cells were used for TCR beta sequencing. The Qiagen DNeasy Blood Extraction Kit was used to extract genomic DNA from the blood cell samples. Libraries were prepared through the immunoSEQ multiplex PCR assay. For the multiplex PCR, a mixture combining 60 forward primers for TCR Vbeta segments and 13 reverse primers for TCR Jbeta segments was used. The CDR3 region of rearranged TCR beta genes was amplified from genomic DNA with a multiplex PCR assay. Amplified TCR beta libraries were sequenced as 87-base-pair reads on the Illumina HiSeq System. For the original study's pipeline: A later analysis counted 65 million to 90 million unique TCR beta chains across the 550 to 750 repertoires, and around 12 million of these chains were shared by at least two donors. A nearest-neighbor algorithm error-corrected the raw reads and collapsed the reads into unique sequences, merging closely related sequences to remove PCR and sequencing errors. Alignment of CDR3 sequences to IMGT reference sequences was used to assign V, D and J gene segments. Each retained sequence needed at least a six-nucleotide match to both a V gene segment and a J gene segment. A rearrangement was called productive if the CDR3 had no stop codons and remained in frame with V and J, and every other rearrangement was called non-productive. Following IMGT convention, CDR3 was defined as the stretch from the second conserved V-encoded cysteine to the conserved J-encoded phenylalanine. The earlier analysis of some 550 of the donors excluded any sequence lacking an unambiguous match to a single V gene segment. An earlier analysis of several hundred of the donors called V segments functional above 56.7% productive rearrangements and segregating when the between-donor standard deviation exceeded 5%. To diagnose cytomegalovirus status from the catalog of TCR beta chain sequences, a statistical classification framework was built. V and J gene assignment, in a later analysis, came from comparing TCR nucleotide sequences with IMGT/GENE-DB human TR gene sequences. In a later analysis, CDR3 sequences and most-parsimonious VDJ recombination scenarios were assigned using the TCRdist pipeline. A later analysis defined each TCR beta chain by its CDR3 amino acid sequence plus V-gene family, and excluded reads lacking a unique V-gene family. A later analysis removed 450 to 600 highly shared, low-generation-probability nucleotide sequences to deal with suspected cross-contamination and a sequencing artifact. In a later analysis, a clonal expansion index was calculated for each public chain from normalized within-repertoire ranks of inferred template counts. A later analysis computed generation probabilities with a VDJ recombination model fitted to out-of-frame rearrangements, and checked the results against IGoR. In a later analysis, TCR-TCR, TCR-HLA and TCR-CMV co-occurrence was scored with hypergeometric tests, and a repertoire-size bias correction was applied to TCR pairs. A later analysis estimated false discovery rates by permuting HLA or CMV assignments 20 times. In a later analysis, co-occurring TCRs were grouped using DBSCAN, and TCRdist sequence similarity was added for clustering within HLA-allele-positive subsets. For co-occurrence clustering, repertoires with fewer than 30,000 or more than 120,000 public chains were excluded, along with roughly 5 repertoires with anomalous nucleotide sharing. TCRdb carries this immuneACCESS record with in-frame sequences only. Its versions omit some clonotypes, under half of them owing to an unresolved V gene in the studies checked, with the rest unexplained. V, J and clone size reflect that table, while D and trimming were determined from the DNA. Recorded for this sample are under 200,000 clones; about 78% of them occurred a single time. The ten most abundant clones make up about 2.4% of the sample.

The rearrangement joined TRBV7-2 to TRBJ2-7, with no confident D gene call. The sequenced sample consisted of PBMCs. This receptor was obtained from a man aged 55-75 years in good health and CMV-seronegative. The sequenced DNA: TGTGCCAGCAGCCTATACTACGAGCAGTACTTC. Its amino acids are CASSLYYEQYF.